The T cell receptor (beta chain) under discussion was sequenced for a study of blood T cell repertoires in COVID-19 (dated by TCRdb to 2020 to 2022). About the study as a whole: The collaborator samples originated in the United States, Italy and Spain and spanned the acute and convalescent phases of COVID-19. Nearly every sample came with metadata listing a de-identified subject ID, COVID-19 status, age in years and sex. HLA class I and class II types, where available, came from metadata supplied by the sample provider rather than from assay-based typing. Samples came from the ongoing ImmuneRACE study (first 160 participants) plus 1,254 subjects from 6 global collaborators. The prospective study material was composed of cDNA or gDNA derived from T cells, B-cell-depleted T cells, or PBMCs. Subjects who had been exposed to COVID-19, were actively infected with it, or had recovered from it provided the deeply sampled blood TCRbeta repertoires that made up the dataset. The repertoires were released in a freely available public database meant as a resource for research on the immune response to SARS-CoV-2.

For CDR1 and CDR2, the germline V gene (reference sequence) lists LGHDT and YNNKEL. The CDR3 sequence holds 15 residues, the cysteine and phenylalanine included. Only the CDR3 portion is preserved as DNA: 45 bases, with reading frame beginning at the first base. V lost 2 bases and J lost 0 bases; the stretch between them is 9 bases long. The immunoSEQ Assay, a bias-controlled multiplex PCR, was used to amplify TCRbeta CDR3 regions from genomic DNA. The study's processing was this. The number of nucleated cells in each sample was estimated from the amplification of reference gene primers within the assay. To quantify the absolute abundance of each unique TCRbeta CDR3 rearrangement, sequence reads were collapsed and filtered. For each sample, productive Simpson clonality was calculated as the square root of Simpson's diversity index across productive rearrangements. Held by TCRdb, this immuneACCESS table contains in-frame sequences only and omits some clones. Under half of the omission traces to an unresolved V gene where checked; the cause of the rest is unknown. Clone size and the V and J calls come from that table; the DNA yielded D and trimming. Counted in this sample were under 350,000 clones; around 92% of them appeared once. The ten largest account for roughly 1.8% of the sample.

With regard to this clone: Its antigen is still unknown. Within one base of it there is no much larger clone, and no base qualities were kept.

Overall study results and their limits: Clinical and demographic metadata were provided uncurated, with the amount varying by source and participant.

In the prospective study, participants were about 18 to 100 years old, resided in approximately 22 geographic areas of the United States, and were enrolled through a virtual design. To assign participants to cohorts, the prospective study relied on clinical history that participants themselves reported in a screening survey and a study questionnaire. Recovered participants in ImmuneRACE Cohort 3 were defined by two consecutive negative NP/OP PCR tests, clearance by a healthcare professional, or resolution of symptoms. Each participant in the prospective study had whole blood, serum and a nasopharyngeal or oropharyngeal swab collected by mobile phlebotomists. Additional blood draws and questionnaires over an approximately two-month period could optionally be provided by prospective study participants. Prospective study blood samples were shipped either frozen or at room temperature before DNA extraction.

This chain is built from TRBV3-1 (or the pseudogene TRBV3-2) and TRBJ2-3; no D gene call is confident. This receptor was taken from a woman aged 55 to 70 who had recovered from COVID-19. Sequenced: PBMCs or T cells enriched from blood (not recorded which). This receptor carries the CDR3 CASSQRVSSTDTQYF. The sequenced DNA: TGTGCCAGCAGCCAACGAGTATCTAGCACAGATACGCAGTATTTT.